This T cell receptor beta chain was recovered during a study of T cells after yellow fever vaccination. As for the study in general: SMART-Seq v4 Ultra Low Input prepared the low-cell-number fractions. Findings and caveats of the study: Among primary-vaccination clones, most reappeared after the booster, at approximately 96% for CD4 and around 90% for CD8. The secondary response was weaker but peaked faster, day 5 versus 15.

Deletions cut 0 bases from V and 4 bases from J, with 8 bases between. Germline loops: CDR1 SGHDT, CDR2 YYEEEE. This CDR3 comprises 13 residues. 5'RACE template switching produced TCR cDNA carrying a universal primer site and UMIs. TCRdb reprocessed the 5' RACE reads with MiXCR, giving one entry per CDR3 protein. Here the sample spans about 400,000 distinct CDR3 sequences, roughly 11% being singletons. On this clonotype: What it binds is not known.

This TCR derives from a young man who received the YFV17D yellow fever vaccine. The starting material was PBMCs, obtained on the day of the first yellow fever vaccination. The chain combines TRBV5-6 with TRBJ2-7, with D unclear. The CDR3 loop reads CASSLVEAYEQYF. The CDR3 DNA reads TGTGCCAGCAGCTTGGTTGAGGCGTACGAGCAGTACTTC.